This T cell receptor (beta chain) was identified in a study of cytomegalovirus exposure and HLA in healthy donors. Across the study: Earlier, approximately 180 million T cells were analyzed, and some 120 million unique TCR beta sequences were found among them. Genotyping showed roughly 77% of 398 donors falling in the Caucasian-associated ancestry cluster. The study, taken as a whole, reports: A list of roughly 180 TCR beta chains associated with cytomegalovirus was given. Later analysis identified several of the most significant clusters that appeared linked to common viral pathogens.

The primer mix had 60 Vbeta and 13 Jbeta primers. This table comes from immunoSEQ multiplex PCR, and its TCRdb copy is limited to in-frame clones, with some not included. The sample records roughly 110,000 clones, 73% being singletons. As regards this clone: Its antigen is still unknown.

The CDR3 spans 18 residues. The V gene end was trimmed by 4 bases and the J gene end by 0 bases; junction bases not matched to a gene: 12. The germline V gene has CDR1 SEHNR and CDR2 FQNEAQ (reference sequence). The chain links TRBV7-9 to TRBJ1-5; TRBD1 agrees at 7 bases. The source is a young man in good health and CMV-seronegative. Sample: PBMCs. This CDR3 reads CASSSDLGQFYSNQPQHF. CDR3 coding DNA: TGTGCCAGCAGCTCAGACCTGGGACAGTTTTATAGCAATCAGCCCCAGCATTTT. The variable domain in full, with the rest retrieved from reference TRBV7-9 and TRBJ1-5, is DTGVSQNPRHKITKRGQNVTFRCDPISEHNRLYWYRQTLGQGPEFLTYFQNEAQLEKSRLLSDRFSAERPKGSFSTLEIQRTEQGDSAMYLCASSSDLGQFYSNQPQHFGDGTRLSIL.